This T cell receptor beta chain is from a study of blood T cell repertoires in COVID-19. The wider study: Acute and convalescent COVID-19 samples came from the United States, Italy and Spain. Sources were T cells, B-cell-depleted T cells, or PBMCs; the material itself was cDNA or gDNA.

Original processing methods: By means of reference gene primer amplification, nucleated cell counts were estimated. Data came from immunoSEQ multiplex PCR; TCRdb stores just in-frame clones and leaves some out. That table gives V, J and clone size, and the DNA gave D and trimming. This sample has approximately 140,000 clones, with around 84% found just once. The CDR3 has 14 amino acids. The germline V gene encodes CDR1 SGHVS and CDR2 FNYEAQ. V lost 5 bases, J lost 2 bases, and 12 bases lay in between. The specimen was peripheral blood. This TCR was recovered from a woman of 80 years or more with acute or convalescent COVID-19. The rearrangement uses TRBV7-6 and TRBJ1-2; the D gene is possibly TRBD1 (5 bases). CDR3 DNA: TGTGCCAGCAGCGCAGGGTCCCCGAACTATGGCTACACCTTC. This codes for CASSAGSPNYGYTF.